The 30 T cell receptor beta chains below were found in one sample sequenced in a study of blood T cell repertoires in COVID-19. Using immunoSEQ multiplex PCR, the repertoire was profiled, and TCRdb retains in-frame clones only, with some absent. Of 320,000 or so clones in the sample, less than 90% were seen once. Sequencing was carried out using PBMCs or T cells enriched from blood (not recorded which). These receptors all stem from a woman aged 25 to 39 who had recovered from COVID-19.

V is TRBV27 and J is TRBJ2-3, with D perhaps TRBD1 (5 bases). Germline assignment: CDR1 MNHEY and CDR2 SMNVEV (reference sequence). The CDR3 extends over 13 amino acids. V gave up 0 bases and J gave up 5 bases, with 6 bases separating them. The CDR3 DNA reads TGTGCCAGCAGTTTATCAGGGGTAGATACGCAGTATTTT. It is translated as CASSLSGVDTQYF.

The chain carries TRBV29-1 and TRBJ2-5; the match to TRBD2 covers 9 bases. J gave up 0 bases and V 0 bases, and 5 bases lay outside the gene matches. There are 16 residues in the CDR3. Germline lookup yields CDR1 SQVTM and CDR2 ANQGSEA. The CDR3 coding sequence is TGCAGCGTTGAAGAAAGGGCGGGGGGGGACCAAGAGACCCAGTACTTC. Its protein is CSVEERAGGDQETQYF.

This clone occurred a few times. The chain joins TRBV6-5 to TRBJ2-1; 9 bases align to TRBD1. CDR1 is MNHEY and CDR2 is SVGAGI in the germline V gene. CDR3 length: 14 amino acids. J gave up 4 bases and V 7 bases, and 5 bases lay outside the gene matches. As DNA, the CDR3 is TGTGCCAGCAAGGCAGGACAGGGGTACAATGAGCAGTTCTTC. It translates to CASKAGQGYNEQFF.

The CDR3 DNA sequence: TGCGCCAGCAGCTTGCTACCACTGGCGCGGGGGCCCTACGAGCAGTACTTC. This encodes CASSLLPLARGPYEQYF. The J gene is TRBJ2-7, the V gene TRBV5-1, with D tentatively TRBD2 (7 bases). The V gene lost 1 base and the J gene lost 2 bases, with 19 bases spanning the gap. The CDR3 is 17 residues long. Germline V gene sequence: CDR1 SGHRS, CDR2 YFSETQ.

The rearrangement links TRBV3-1 (or the pseudogene TRBV3-2) to TRBJ2-5, with D possibly TRBD2 on 6 matching bases. V was pared by 1 base and J by 0 bases, with 12 bases between. Germline CDR1 LGHDT, CDR2 YNNKEL (reference sequence). This CDR3 has 16 amino acids. This chain's CDR3 is CASSQGRGRHQETQYF. CDR3 in DNA: TGTGCCAGCAGCCAAGGGAGGGGACGGCACCAAGAGACCCAGTACTTC.

V usage is TRBV19 and J usage is TRBJ1-1; D may be TRBD1 (6 bases). The V end was cut by 8 bases, the J end by 4 bases, with 20 bases between. The CDR3 covers 15 residues. Germline V lookup: CDR1 LNHDA, CDR2 SQIVND (reference sequence). CDR3 coding DNA: TGTGCCAGTTCCGGCGGGGGCCGGTTCGGCACTGAAGCTTTCTTT. This gives the protein CASSGGGRFGTEAFF.

Concerning this clone itself: One junction end does not reproduce the germline sequence, and a read error may be involved. This sequence joins TRBV29-1 and TRBJ2-1, with 14 bases lining up with TRBD2. CDR3 length equals 17 residues. Germline lookup yields CDR1 SQVTM and CDR2 ANQGSEA. The CDR3 here is CSVEGLAGGSSYNEQFF. CDR3 nucleotide sequence: TGCAGCGTGGAAGGACTAGCGGGGGGTAGCTCCTACAATGAGCAGTTCTTC.

The rearrangement uses TRBV6-1 and TRBJ2-7; D not certain. The V end was cut by 1 base, the J end by 2 bases, with 15 bases between. Germline V gene sequence: CDR1 MNHNS, CDR2 SASEGT. The CDR3 spans 16 residues. The CDR3 reads CASSEGRTLTPYEQYF. The CDR3 coding sequence is TGTGCCAGCAGTGAAGGTCGCACTCTCACGCCCTACGAGCAGTACTTC.

The chain combines TRBV30 with TRBJ1-2, with no clear D. The CDR3 covers 11 residues. In germline, CDR1 is GTSNPN, CDR2 SVGIG (reference sequence). Trimming shortened V by 1 base and J by 8 bases, and 8 bases separated the two germline ends. CDR3 coding DNA: TGTGCCTGGAGTGGTGAGGAGGGCTACACCTTC. Protein: CAWSGEEGYTF.

This clone was detected a few times. V is TRBV6-4 and J is TRBJ1-6; no clear D. The CDR3 loop spans 14 amino acids. Trimming left V 0 bases short and J 8 bases short, with 8 bases between. Germline loops: CDR1 MRHNA, CDR2 SNTAGT. CDR3 sequence: CASSDSPSDSPLHF. In DNA, the CDR3 is TGTGCCAGCAGTGACTCCCCATCGGATTCACCCCTCCACTTT.

The J gene is TRBJ1-6, the V gene TRBV2; no definite D call. Germline V gene lookup returns CDR1 SNHLY and CDR2 FYNNEI. Trimming took 9 bases from V and 0 from J, leaving 9 bases between them. The CDR3 runs to 14 residues. The DNA for the CDR3 is TGTGCCAGTTCAGGTAGCTCCTATAATTCACCCCTCCACTTT. It specifies CASSGSSYNSPLHF.

J is TRBJ2-1 and V is TRBV24-1, with D tentatively TRBD2 (5 bases). V was clipped by 1 base and J by 6 bases, with 12 bases between them. The CDR3 sequence is 15 residues long. Germline V gene lookup returns CDR1 KGHDR and CDR2 SFDVKD. The CDR3 DNA reads TGTGCCACCAGTGATTTCCTCCGAGGAGGCAATGAGCAGTTCTTC. It is translated as CATSDFLRGGNEQFF.

Concerning this clone itself: Other DNA sequences in the same sample also yield this CDR3. V gene TRBV15 combines with J gene TRBJ2-7; 7 positions agree with TRBD1. CDR1 is LNHNV, CDR2 YYDKDF, per germline (reference sequence). CDR3 length equals 15 residues. J was trimmed by 3 bases and V by 0 bases; bases with no gene match: 5. The CDR3 nucleotides read TGTGCCACCAGCAGAGATCCAGGGGGAAGCTACGAGCAGTACTTC. Its protein is CATSRDPGGSYEQYF.

The CDR3 DNA is TGTGCCAGCTCACCACAGGGGGCCGGGGACACTGAAGCTTTCTTT. Amino acid sequence: CASSPQGAGDTEAFF. The rearrangement joins TRBV18 to TRBJ1-1; 7 bases are shared with TRBD1. Unmatched junction bases numbered 5, after V lost 1 base and J lost 3 bases. The CDR3 spans 15 residues. Germline loops: CDR1 KGHSH, CDR2 LQKENI. Full variable domain (rest looked up from reference TRBV18 and TRBJ1-1): NAGVMQNPRHLVRRRGQEARLRCSPMKGHSHVYWYRQLPEEGLKFMVYLQKENIIDESGMPKERFSAEFPKEGPSILRIQQVVRGDSAAYFCASSPQGAGDTEAFFGQGTRLTVV.

This chain joins TRBV14 and TRBJ2-5, with D maybe TRBD1 (6 bases). Germline CDR1 SGHDN, CDR2 FVKESK. Trimming removed 1 base at V and 1 base at J, with 16 bases between. This CDR3 contains 17 residues. For the CDR3, the DNA is TGTGCCAGCAGCCAAGGGCCGGTCAGACAGGCCCAAGAGACCCAGTACTTC. Translated, it gives CASSQGPVRQAQETQYF.

The V call is TRBV11-2, the J call TRBJ2-3, with 8 bases matching TRBD1. The CDR3 loop spans 15 amino acids. The junction had 8 bases not matched to a gene; V was cut back by 5 bases and J by 4 bases. Germline V gene sequence: CDR1 SGHAT, CDR2 FQNNGV. The CDR3 sequence is CASSLGQGHPDTQYF. In nucleotides, the CDR3 is TGTGCCAGCAGCCTAGGACAGGGCCATCCAGATACGCAGTATTTT.

As for this clone: At one of its ends the junction is not consistent with the germline gene, which may arise from a read error. The CDR3 loop is CATSSGISNQPQHF. The CDR3 bases are TGTGCAACCAGCTCAGGGATTAGCAATCAGCCCCAGCATTTT. The J gene is TRBJ1-5, the V gene TRBV24-1; maybe TRBD1 (5 bases). CDR3 length: 14 residues. Germline V gene sequence: CDR1 KGHDR, CDR2 SFDVKD.

The chain carries TRBV5-5 and TRBJ2-5; D perhaps matches TRBD1 (8 bases). In germline, CDR1 is SGHKS, CDR2 YYEKEE (reference sequence). The CDR3 is 12 amino acids. The V end lost 2 bases, the J end lost 10 bases, and 12 bases lay between the germline ends. The CDR3 here is CASSLQGGIQYF. CDR3 in DNA: TGTGCCAGCAGCTTACAGGGGGGGATCCAGTACTTC.

This sequence joins TRBV2 and TRBJ1-1, with D possibly TRBD1 on 5 matching bases. V was cut by 8 bases and J by 1 base, with 14 bases left in between. The CDR3 totals 14 residues. Germline CDR1 reads SNHLY; CDR2 reads FYNNEI. CDR3 bases: TGTGCCAGCCCAAGGGGAGGGTCGAACACTGAAGCTTTCTTT. Translation: CASPRGGSNTEAFF.

This chain links TRBV7-9 with TRBJ1-4, with 10 positions matching TRBD1. CDR3 length: 16 amino acids. Germline CDR1 reads SEHNR; CDR2 reads FQNEAQ (reference sequence). V shed 5 bases and J 2 bases; nucleotides not matched to a gene: 5. The CDR3 sequence: CASSKGQGGTNEKLFF. The CDR3 nucleotides are TGTGCCAGCAGCAAAGGACAGGGGGGGACTAATGAAAAACTGTTTTTT.

The rearrangement links TRBV3-1 (or the pseudogene TRBV3-2) to TRBJ2-7; D is undetermined. V gave up 0 bases and J gave up 7 bases, with 4 bases separating them. The CDR3 runs 11 residues. The V gene's germline CDR1 is LGHDT and CDR2 YNNKEL (reference sequence). The CDR3: CASSQDLEQYF. The CDR3 DNA sequence: TGTGCCAGCAGCCAAGATCTTGAGCAGTACTTC.

The gene calls are TRBV5-4 and TRBJ2-7, with TRBD2 matching 8 bases. The germline gives CDR1 SGHNT, CDR2 YYREEE (reference sequence). J lost 3 bases, V lost 0 bases, and 8 bases had no gene match. This CDR3 is 16 amino acids long. In nucleotides, the CDR3 is TGTGCCAGCAGCTTGGCCAAGACTAGCGCCAGCTACGAGCAGTACTTC. Amino acid sequence: CASSLAKTSASYEQYF.

The V gene is TRBV7-2, the J gene TRBJ2-7; 8 positions match TRBD2. CDR1 and CDR2 from the germline V gene are SGHTA and FQGNSA. Losses at the gene ends were 1 base for V and 4 bases for J; bases not matched to a gene: 9. The CDR3 covers 16 residues. The CDR3 DNA reads as TGTGCCAGCAGCTTAGTGAGCGGGGGAGGCCTATACGAGCAGTACTTC. It is translated as CASSLVSGGGLYEQYF.

This chain joins TRBV2 and TRBJ1-6; D remains unclear. This CDR3 has 16 residues. Germline CDR1 reads SNHLY; CDR2 reads FYNNEI. Trimming took 1 base from V and 5 from J, leaving 12 bases between them. Written as DNA, the CDR3 is TGTGCCAGCAGTGAAGGGTCTGGCAGAAATAATTCACCCCTCCACTTT. It translates to CASSEGSGRNNSPLHF.

The V and J genes are TRBV4-3 and TRBJ1-4, with 11 bases fitting TRBD1. The ends lost 2 bases at V and 6 bases at J; junction bases unmatched: 5. Per the germline V gene, CDR1 is LGHNA and CDR2 is YSLEER. There are 16 residues in the CDR3. CDR3 nucleotide sequence: TGCGCCAGCAGCCAATCAATGGGACAGGGGGATGAAAAACTGTTTTTT. Its protein is CASSQSMGQGDEKLFF.

The chain employs TRBV6-2 or TRBV6-3 and TRBJ2-7; tentative D call: TRBD2 (6 bases). V dropped 2 bases and J dropped 6 bases, with 23 bases sitting between them. The CDR3 has 17 amino acids. Germline-derived CDR1 and CDR2 are MNHEY and SVGEGT. CDR3 in DNA: TGTGCCAGCAGTTACGGGGGGAGACCACCCCTTAGGTCCGAGCAGTACTTC. It translates to CASSYGGRPPLRSEQYF.

J is TRBJ2-1 and V is TRBV7-9; D gene uncertain. The germline CDR1 and CDR2 sequences are SEHNR and FQNEAQ (reference sequence). The V and J ends lost 2 bases and 3 bases respectively, with 8 bases between them. The CDR3 totals 14 residues. In nucleotides, the CDR3 is TGTGCCAGCAGCTTAATGAACAGCTACAATGAGCAGTTCTTC. Its protein product is CASSLMNSYNEQFF.

The V and J genes are TRBV6-4 and TRBJ1-2, with D maybe TRBD1 (6 bases). V was trimmed by 5 bases and J by 2 bases, leaving 9 bases between them. CDR1 is MRHNA, CDR2 SNTAGT, per germline. The CDR3 is 13 residues long. The CDR3 nucleotides read TGTGCCAGCAGTCCGGGACAAAACTATGGCTACACCTTC. Translating gives CASSPGQNYGYTF.

The V gene is TRBV4-3, the J gene TRBJ1-2; no firm D call. The CDR3 is made up of 14 amino acids. V lost 0 bases and J 3 bases, leaving 8 bases between the germline ends. Germline V CDR1 and CDR2: LGHNA, YSLEER. The CDR3 DNA sequence: TGCGCCAGCAGCCAAGATCGGGGTTACTATGGCTACACCTTC. It translates to CASSQDRGYYGYTF.

V is TRBV5-1 and J is TRBJ2-6; 7 positions match TRBD1. This CDR3 contains 17 residues. CDR1 and CDR2 from the germline V gene are SGHRS and YFSETQ. V dropped 2 bases and J dropped 2; count of bases not matched to a gene: 7. The CDR3 reads CASSFAGGTAGANVLTF. In DNA, the CDR3 is TGCGCCAGCAGCTTCGCAGGGGGAACCGCTGGGGCCAACGTCCTGACTTTC.